The 6 T cell receptor beta chains below all came from one sample that was sequenced in a study of T cells in localized non-small cell lung cancer. Profiled with immunoSEQ multiplex PCR; TCRdb holds only in-frame clones, not every one. The sample contains around 50,000 clones, around 86% of which appear only once. The material sequenced was PBMCs, taken before any cancer treatment. All receptors come from a man aged 40 to 70 with stage II lung adenocarcinoma.

This clone was observed a few times. CDR3 coding DNA: TGTGCCAGCAGTTTACAGGGGATGGGGACTAATTCACCCCTCCACTTT. Protein sequence: CASSLQGMGTNSPLHF. V gene TRBV2 combines with J gene TRBJ1-6; the match to TRBD1 covers 7 bases. The CDR3 is 16 amino acids. Trimming at V came to 5 bases and at J to 6 bases, leaving 10 bases not matched to a gene. Germline CDR1 SNHLY, CDR2 FYNNEI.

This chain links TRBV5-1 with TRBJ2-7, with 11 bases aligning to TRBD1. Germline assignment: CDR1 SGHRS and CDR2 YFSETQ. This CDR3 is 13 amino acids long. V shed 5 bases, J shed 6 bases, and the junction held 4 bases outside the gene matches. CDR3 region: CASRPGTGGEQYF. The CDR3 DNA is TGCGCCAGCAGACCCGGGACAGGGGGCGAGCAGTACTTC.

This clone came up a few times. The chain has TRBV6-1 and TRBJ1-4, with no clear D. Per germline, CDR1 MNHNS and CDR2 SASEGT. V lost 6 bases, J lost 4 bases, and 12 bases lay in between. The CDR3 has 14 residues. The CDR3 is CASSESTVNEKLFF. In nucleotides, the CDR3 is TGTGCCAGCAGCGAATCTACAGTTAATGAAAAACTGTTTTTT.

This sequence joins TRBV11-2 and TRBJ1-4; a possible D gene is TRBD1 (5 bases). The CDR3 spans 15 residues. Germline V gene sequence: CDR1 SGHAT, CDR2 FQNNGV. V lost 3 bases and J lost 5, with 13 bases in between. This chain's CDR3 is CASSFMGRGNEKLFF. CDR3 nucleotides: TGTGCCAGCAGCTTTATGGGGCGCGGGAATGAAAAACTGTTTTTT.

This clone was seen just once. The rearrangement links TRBV7-9 to TRBJ2-7, with TRBD1 as a possible D gene (5 bases). Per the germline V gene, CDR1 is SEHNR and CDR2 is FQNEAQ (reference sequence). The CDR3 sequence is 13 residues long. Trimming removed 5 bases at V and 3 bases at J, with 11 bases between. The DNA for the CDR3 is TGTGCCAGCAGCGCCGACAGCTACTACGAGCAGTACTTC. As protein: CASSADSYYEQYF.

The chain employs TRBV13 and TRBJ1-6, with 8 bases lining up with TRBD1. Per germline, CDR1 PRHDT and CDR2 FYEKMQ (reference sequence). Losses at the gene ends were 0 bases for V and 12 bases for J; bases not matched to a gene: 4. The CDR3 is made up of 14 amino acids. The CDR3 is CASSLGQGEVPLHF. DNA for the CDR3: TGTGCCAGCAGCTTAGGACAGGGGGAGGTACCCCTCCACTTT.